The 20 T cell receptor beta chains listed next were all sequenced from one sample in a study of T cell responses to AZD1222 COVID-19 vaccine. Using immunoSEQ multiplex PCR, the repertoire was profiled, and TCRdb retains in-frame clones only, with some absent. The sample yields approximately 180,000 clones, around 89% seen once. Material: peripheral blood, obtained 28 days after the second dose of the MenACWY control vaccine. Receptors were obtained from an adult who received the MenACWY meningococcal vaccine as a control.

This clone was counted once. The chain combines TRBV3-1 (or the pseudogene TRBV3-2) with TRBJ2-1, with 10 bases lining up with TRBD2. J gave up 6 bases and V 5 bases, and 10 bases lay outside the gene matches. Germline V gene lookup returns CDR1 LGHDT and CDR2 YNNKEL (reference sequence). The CDR3 loop spans 16 amino acids. The CDR3 DNA follows: TGTGCCAGCAGCGCGCGCCAATTAGCGGGAGGCAATGAGCAGTTCTTC. It is translated as CASSARQLAGGNEQFF.

The chain joins TRBV28 to TRBJ2-2; no clear D. The CDR3 runs 15 residues. Germline values: CDR1 MDHEN, CDR2 SYDVKM. Trimming shortened V by 0 bases and J by 1 base, and 6 bases separated the two germline ends. CDR3 sequence reads: CASSLWLLNTGELFF. The CDR3 region has the DNA TGTGCCAGCAGTTTATGGCTTTTGAACACCGGGGAGCTGTTTTTT.

As DNA, the CDR3 is TGTGCCTGGAGTGTATGGACGGGCACTGAAGCTTTCTTT. Its protein product is CAWSVWTGTEAFF. The chain recombines TRBV30 with TRBJ1-1; D remains ambiguous. Germline lookup yields CDR1 GTSNPN and CDR2 SVGIG (reference sequence). V lost 0 bases, J lost 4 bases, and 9 bases lay in between. This CDR3 is built from 13 residues.

This chain joins TRBV2 and TRBJ2-5; tentative D call: TRBD1 (6 bases). This CDR3 has 14 residues. V was cut by 6 bases and J by 5 bases, with 16 bases left in between. Germline CDR1 SNHLY, CDR2 FYNNEI. The CDR3 nucleotides are TGTGCCAGCAGGAGAGGGGGTAGCGAGGAGACCCAGTACTTC. It specifies CASRRGGSEETQYF. The full variable domain, rest sourced from reference TRBV2 and TRBJ2-5, is EPEVTQTPSHQVTQMGQEVILRCVPISNHLYFYWYRQILGQKVEFLVSFYNNEISEKSEIFDDQFSVERPDGSNFTLKIRSTKLEDSAMYFCASRRGGSEETQYFGPGTRLLVL.

The V and J genes are TRBV9 and TRBJ1-3; D gene unclear. The CDR3 consists of 15 residues. V dropped 1 base and J dropped 0 bases, with 8 bases sitting between them. Germline values: CDR1 SGDLS, CDR2 YYNGEE. CDR3 sequence reads: CASSVLASSGNTIYF. The CDR3 coding sequence is TGTGCCAGCAGCGTACTGGCGTCCTCTGGAAACACCATATATTTT. The whole variable domain, filled in from reference TRBV9 and TRBJ1-3, reads DSGVTQTPKHLITATGQRVTLRCSPRSGDLSVYWYQQSLDQGLQFLIQYYNGEERAKGNILERFSAQQFPDLHSELNLSSLELGDSALYFCASSVLASSGNTIYFGEGSWLTVV.

The rearrangement uses TRBV3-1 (or the pseudogene TRBV3-2) and TRBJ2-1; TRBD2 matches 9 bases. CDR3 length: 16 amino acids. The germline CDR1 and CDR2 sequences are LGHDT and YNNKEL (reference sequence). J lost 8 bases, V lost 3 bases, and 11 bases had no gene match. CDR3 region: CASSQALWTSAHEQFF. CDR3 nucleotide sequence: TGTGCCAGCAGCCAGGCCCTATGGACTAGCGCACATGAGCAGTTCTTC.

This clone was counted between two and nine times. The rearrangement links TRBV6-4 to TRBJ2-1; D is possibly TRBD1 (6 bases). V shed 0 bases and J shed 4 bases, with 13 bases lying between them. Germline values: CDR1 MRHNA, CDR2 SNTAGT. The CDR3 sequence is 16 residues long. The CDR3 nucleotides are TGTGCCAGCAGTGACTCATACAGTCAGGGGTACAATGAGCAGTTCTTC. Its translation is CASSDSYSQGYNEQFF.

The J gene is TRBJ1-1, the V gene TRBV7-3; D is uncertain. The germline V gene has CDR1 SGHTA and CDR2 FQGTGA. Trimming took 2 bases from V and 4 from J, leaving 14 bases between them. The CDR3 loop spans 15 amino acids. CDR3 DNA sequence: TGTGCCAGCAGCTTAGGTTTAAGGAGCGGCACTGAAGCTTTCTTT. This gives the protein CASSLGLRSGTEAFF.

DNA for the CDR3: TGTGCCAGCAGCCTAGGGACTAGCGGGTCGAATGAGCAGTTCTTC. Amino acid sequence: CASSLGTSGSNEQFF. The chain links TRBV3-1 (or the pseudogene TRBV3-2) to TRBJ2-1; 12 positions match TRBD2. This CDR3 has 15 amino acids. V trimming: 4 bases; J trimming: 7 bases; junction bases outside the gene matches: 5. The germline gives CDR1 LGHDT, CDR2 YNNKEL (reference sequence).

This clone came up a few times. The rearrangement joins TRBV10-2 to TRBJ2-7; TRBD1 might be the D (6 bases). The length of the CDR3 is 14 residues. Germline values: CDR1 WSHSY, CDR2 SAAADI. V was shortened by 5 bases and J by 3 bases, with 14 bases between the two germline ends. The DNA of the CDR3 is TGCGCCAGCAGTCGGGACAACGAAAGCTACGAGCAGTACTTC. Translation gives CASSRDNESYEQYF.

This chain uses TRBV5-1 with TRBJ1-1; tentative D call: TRBD1 (6 bases). The germline V gene has CDR1 SGHRS and CDR2 YFSETQ. Deletions cut 4 bases from V and 1 base from J, with 11 bases between. CDR3 length equals 14 residues. Here the CDR3 reads CASSPGARNTEAFF. In DNA, the CDR3 is TGCGCCAGCAGCCCGGGGGCGAGGAACACTGAAGCTTTCTTT.

The rearrangement links TRBV7-2 to TRBJ1-5; D is ambiguous. This CDR3 is built from 16 residues. Germline lookup yields CDR1 SGHTA and CDR2 FQGNSA. Trimming stripped 5 bases from V and 1 base from J, with 15 bases between. The CDR3 coding sequence is TGTGCCAGCAGCCGCAGCAGAAGCCTAAGCAATCAGCCCCAGCATTTT. Protein: CASSRSRSLSNQPQHF.

This sequence joins TRBV4-2 and TRBJ1-3; a weak D match, TRBD1 (6 bases). The germline V gene encodes CDR1 LGHNA and CDR2 YNFKEQ. V lost 0 bases to trimming and J lost 4 bases, with 10 bases between them. The CDR3 is made up of 15 amino acids. CDR3 residues: CASSQESGEGNTIYF. The CDR3 coding sequence is TGTGCCAGCAGCCAAGAATCAGGGGAGGGAAACACCATATATTTT.

The chain uses TRBV5-8 and TRBJ1-1; D uncertain. Trimming stripped 4 bases from V and 0 bases from J, with 13 bases between. This CDR3 has 15 residues. Germline lookup yields CDR1 SGHTS and CDR2 YDEGEE. The CDR3 region is CASSLMGLMNTEAFF. CDR3 nucleotides: TGTGCCAGCAGCCTGATGGGCCTCATGAACACTGAAGCTTTCTTT.

This chain connects TRBV2 to TRBJ1-1; D gene unclear. CDR3 length: 13 residues. The germline V gene encodes CDR1 SNHLY and CDR2 FYNNEI. V dropped 4 bases and J dropped 5 bases, with 11 bases sitting between them. CDR3 bases: TGTGCCAGCAGTGCTGGGCCCCTTACTGAAGCTTTCTTT. This translates into CASSAGPLTEAFF.

In this sample, this clone turned up a few times. The chain employs TRBV10-3 and TRBJ2-2; 10 bases are a match to TRBD1. Germline V lookup: CDR1 ENHRY, CDR2 SYGVKD. The CDR3 has 15 residues. J was trimmed by 2 bases and V by 5 bases; bases with no gene match: 2. The CDR3 loop is CAISWTGGNTGELFF. The DNA for the CDR3 is TGTGCCATCAGTTGGACAGGGGGTAACACCGGGGAGCTGTTTTTT.

This clone has just a few counts. The V gene is TRBV18, the J gene TRBJ1-5; D uncertain. Between the trimmed V and J ends, which lost 3 bases and 3 bases, there was a span of 15 bases. Germline V gives CDR1 KGHSH, CDR2 LQKENI. The CDR3 is 16 amino acids. The CDR3 region is CASSPTDPGFNQPQHF. For the CDR3, the DNA is TGTGCCAGCTCACCCACAGACCCTGGCTTCAATCAGCCCCAGCATTTT.

The DNA for the CDR3 is TGTGCCAGCAGCTCCAACACTGAAGCTTTCTTT. Encoded protein: CASSSNTEAFF. V is TRBV5-6 and J is TRBJ1-1; D not certain. The V end lost 3 bases, the J end lost 2 bases, and 2 bases lay between the germline ends. Germline values: CDR1 SGHDT, CDR2 YYEEEE. This CDR3 comprises 11 residues. The full variable domain, completed using reference TRBV5-6 and TRBJ1-1, is DAGVTQSPTHLIKTRGQQVTLRCSPKSGHDTVSWYQQALGQGPQFIFQYYEEEERQRGNFPDRFSGHQFPNYSSELNVNALLLGDSALYLCASSSNTEAFFGQGTRLTVV.

The chain uses TRBV7-9 and TRBJ2-1, with TRBD2 matching 14 bases. Germline assignment: CDR1 SEHNR and CDR2 FQNEAQ (reference sequence). Unmatched junction bases numbered 7, after V lost 2 bases and J lost 10 bases. There are 16 residues in the CDR3. CDR3 nucleotide sequence: TGTGCCAGCAGCTTACGGGGACTAGCGGGAGTCGGGGAGCAGTTCTTC. Protein: CASSLRGLAGVGEQFF.

The V gene is TRBV18, the J gene TRBJ1-2, with TRBD1 matching 9 bases. The trim removed 6 bases at V and 7 bases at J, leaving 3 bases unmatched. CDR1 is KGHSH, CDR2 LQKENI, per germline. This CDR3 is 12 amino acids long. As DNA, the CDR3 is TGTGCCAGCTCCCAACAGGGGGCTGGCTACACCTTC. Translated: CASSQQGAGYTF.